This TCR beta chain comes out of a study of T-cell memory formation after mild COVID-19. Looking at the study overall: The two donors had largely donor-specific TCR clusters.

This CDR3 contains 15 residues. V lost 3 bases, J lost 4 bases, and 14 bases lay in between. Per the germline V gene, CDR1 is MRHNA and CDR2 is SNTAGT. In its sample, this clonotype was seen many times. Antigen: not known. Study findings and constraints: Those CD4+ clones that contracted were mainly in CM and EM (CD8+ ones in EMRA). Clones shrinking from day 15 to 85 showed even CD4/CD8 mixes; later expanders tilted CD4+. Whether day 37 second-wave clones are SARS-CoV-2-specific was not confirmed.

One entry per CDR3 protein, called by TCRdb with MiXCR from the 5' RACE reads. The sample gives some 340,000 distinct CDR3 sequences, 13% of which show up once; about a fifth is in the top ten. J is TRBJ2-3 and V is TRBV6-4; D is perhaps TRBD1 (6 bases). Specimen: PBMCs or a T cell subset sorted from them (not recorded which). This receptor was obtained from a man aged 18 to 30 who had mild COVID-19 (a few samples of this study predate the infection). Cell type and time point are not known. DNA of the CDR3: TGTGCCAGCAGTGATGGCCAAGGGGGAGCAGATACGCAGTATTTT. Its translation: CASSDGQGGADTQYF.